Below are 5 T cell receptor beta chains sequenced from a single sample in a study of T cells expressing NK-cell markers (dated by TCRdb to between 2020 and 2021). The library was generated by 5' RACE. The instrument given in TCRdb is Illumina HiSeq 2000. The reads, reprocessed by TCRdb, yield one row per CDR3 protein sequence and no DNA. The sample table on file contains some 450,000 distinct CDR3 sequences. Roughly 7.2% of the sample rests with the top ten. The sample taken for sequencing was blood T cells: a sorted CD56 or NKG2C T cell subset, CD4+ or CD8+ T cells, or bulk PBMC T cells (not recorded which). These receptors were obtained from a woman aged 18 to 69 in good health.

The chain couples TRBV27 to TRBJ1-5; TCRdb's assignment of TRBD1 cannot be checked, as there is no DNA. The CDR3 is made up of 14 amino acids. Germline loops: CDR1 MNHEY, CDR2 SMNVEV (reference sequence). CDR3 amino acids: CASGGQNSNQPQHF.

The CDR3 region is CASSYGLGSYNEQFF. The chain links TRBV6-2 or TRBV6-3 to TRBJ2-1. The length of the CDR3 is 15 residues. The germline gives CDR1 MNHEY, CDR2 SVGEGT.

The genes are TRBV29-1 and TRBJ2-7; there is no DNA to check the TCRdb D call of TRBD1. Germline V lookup: CDR1 SQVTM, CDR2 ANQGSEA. The CDR3 is 15 residues long. The CDR3 protein is CSAGVGAGTSYEQYF.

The chain joins TRBV4-3 to TRBJ1-5; TCRdb's D call of TRBD1 is untestable without DNA. CDR1 and CDR2 from the germline V gene are LGHNA and YSLEER. The CDR3 runs to 15 residues. The chain's CDR3 is CASSQADRSDQPQHF.

The rearrangement links TRBV12-3 or TRBV12-4 to TRBJ2-1. This CDR3 is 15 amino acids long. The CDR3 protein is CASSFRQVSYNEQFF.